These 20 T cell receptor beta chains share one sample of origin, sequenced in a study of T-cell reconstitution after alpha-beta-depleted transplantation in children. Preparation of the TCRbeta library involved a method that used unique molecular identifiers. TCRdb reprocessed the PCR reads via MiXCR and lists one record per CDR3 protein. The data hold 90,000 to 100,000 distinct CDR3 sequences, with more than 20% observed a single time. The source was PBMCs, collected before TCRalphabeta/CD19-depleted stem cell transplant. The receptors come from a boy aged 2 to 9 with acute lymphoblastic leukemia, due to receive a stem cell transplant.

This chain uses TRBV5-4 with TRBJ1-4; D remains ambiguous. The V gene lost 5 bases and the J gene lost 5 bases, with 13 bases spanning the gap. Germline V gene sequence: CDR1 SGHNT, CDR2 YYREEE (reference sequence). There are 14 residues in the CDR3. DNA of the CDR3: TGTGCCAGCAGAATGGAGGGCCCCAATGAAAAACTGTTTTTT. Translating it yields CASRMEGPNEKLFF.

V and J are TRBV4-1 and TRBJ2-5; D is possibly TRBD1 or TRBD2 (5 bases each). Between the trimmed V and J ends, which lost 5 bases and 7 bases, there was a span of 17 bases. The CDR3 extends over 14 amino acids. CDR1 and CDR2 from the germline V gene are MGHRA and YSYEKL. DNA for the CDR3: TGCGCCAGCAGCTTACCGGGACCCCAGGGGACCCAGTACTTC. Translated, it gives CASSLPGPQGTQYF.

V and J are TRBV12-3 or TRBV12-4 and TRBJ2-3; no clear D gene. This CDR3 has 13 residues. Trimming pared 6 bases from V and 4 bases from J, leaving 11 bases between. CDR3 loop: CASSHSMSDTQYF. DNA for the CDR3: TGTGCCAGCAGCCATTCAATGTCAGATACGCAGTATTTT.

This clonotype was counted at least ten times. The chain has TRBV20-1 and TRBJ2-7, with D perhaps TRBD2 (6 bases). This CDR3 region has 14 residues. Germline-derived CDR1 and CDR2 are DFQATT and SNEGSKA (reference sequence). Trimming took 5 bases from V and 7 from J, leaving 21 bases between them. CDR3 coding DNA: TGCAGTGCTCCTATAGGCGGAGGGGCGAGTGAGCAGTACTTC. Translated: CSAPIGGGASEQYF.

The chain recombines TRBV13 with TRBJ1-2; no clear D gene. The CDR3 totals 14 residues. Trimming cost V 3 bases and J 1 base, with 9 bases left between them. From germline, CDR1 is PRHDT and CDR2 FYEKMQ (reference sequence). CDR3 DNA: TGTGCCAGCAGCTTTTCAGCCTTTAACTATGGCTACACCTTC. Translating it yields CASSFSAFNYGYTF.

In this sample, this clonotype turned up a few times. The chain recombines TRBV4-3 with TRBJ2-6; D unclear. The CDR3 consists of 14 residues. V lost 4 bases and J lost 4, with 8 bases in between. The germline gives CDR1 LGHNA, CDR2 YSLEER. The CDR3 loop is CASSPQRGANVLTF. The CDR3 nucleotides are TGCGCCAGCAGCCCCCAGAGGGGGGCCAACGTCCTGACTTTC.

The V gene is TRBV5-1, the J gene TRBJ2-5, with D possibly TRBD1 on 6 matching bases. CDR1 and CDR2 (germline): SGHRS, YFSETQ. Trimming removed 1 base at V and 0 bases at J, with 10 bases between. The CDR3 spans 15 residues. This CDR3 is CASSLYRDYQETQYF. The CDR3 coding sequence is TGCGCCAGCAGCTTGTACAGGGATTACCAAGAGACCCAGTACTTC.

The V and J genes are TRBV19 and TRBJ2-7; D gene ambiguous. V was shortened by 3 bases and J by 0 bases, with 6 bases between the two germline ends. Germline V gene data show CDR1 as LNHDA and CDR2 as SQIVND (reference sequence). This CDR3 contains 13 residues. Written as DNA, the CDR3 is TGTGCCAGTAGTATTAGTGCCTCCTACGAGCAGTACTTC. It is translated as CASSISASYEQYF.

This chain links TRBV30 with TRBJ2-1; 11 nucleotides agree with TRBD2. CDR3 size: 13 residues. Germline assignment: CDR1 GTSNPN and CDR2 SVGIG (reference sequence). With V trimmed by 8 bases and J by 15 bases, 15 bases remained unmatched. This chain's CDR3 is CAVGTSGGARPFF. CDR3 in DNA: TGTGCCGTGGGGACTAGCGGAGGGGCACGTCCGTTCTTC. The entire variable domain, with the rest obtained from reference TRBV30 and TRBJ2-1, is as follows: SQTIHQWPATLVQPVGSPLSLECTVEGTSNPNLYWYRQAAGRGLQLLFYSVGIGQISSEVPQNLSASRPQDRQFILSSKKLLLSDSGFYLCAVGTSGGARPFFGPGTRLTVL.

In DNA, the CDR3 is TGCAGTGCTAGAGAGGATGGGGCCTACCTAGGCTCACCCCTCCACTTT. Its translation: CSAREDGAYLGSPLHF. The chain joins TRBV20-1 to TRBJ1-6; D may be TRBD1 (5 bases). V was clipped by 0 bases and J by 10 bases, with 19 bases between them. This CDR3 comprises 16 residues. Germline loops: CDR1 DFQATT, CDR2 SNEGSKA (reference sequence).

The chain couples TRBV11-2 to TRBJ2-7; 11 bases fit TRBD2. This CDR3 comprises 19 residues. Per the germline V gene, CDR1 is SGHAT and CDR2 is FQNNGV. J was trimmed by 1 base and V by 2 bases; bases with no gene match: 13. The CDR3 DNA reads TGTGCCAGCAGCTTAAAGGGGCCCCTACTAGCGGGAGAGTCCTACGAGCAGTACTTC. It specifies CASSLKGPLLAGESYEQYF.

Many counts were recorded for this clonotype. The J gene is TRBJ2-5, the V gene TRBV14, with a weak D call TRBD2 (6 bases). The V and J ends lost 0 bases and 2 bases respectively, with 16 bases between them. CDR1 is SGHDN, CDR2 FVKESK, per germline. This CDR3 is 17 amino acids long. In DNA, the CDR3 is TGTGCCAGCAGCCAAGATCGGGGAGGAGATATACAAGAGACCCAGTACTTC. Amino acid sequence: CASSQDRGGDIQETQYF.

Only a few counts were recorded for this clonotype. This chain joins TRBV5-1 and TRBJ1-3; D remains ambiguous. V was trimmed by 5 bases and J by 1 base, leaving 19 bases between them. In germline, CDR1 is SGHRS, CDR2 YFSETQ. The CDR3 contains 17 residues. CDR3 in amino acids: CASSRDGPGSSGNTIYF. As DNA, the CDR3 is TGCGCCAGCAGTCGGGATGGACCGGGGAGTTCTGGAAACACCATATATTTT.

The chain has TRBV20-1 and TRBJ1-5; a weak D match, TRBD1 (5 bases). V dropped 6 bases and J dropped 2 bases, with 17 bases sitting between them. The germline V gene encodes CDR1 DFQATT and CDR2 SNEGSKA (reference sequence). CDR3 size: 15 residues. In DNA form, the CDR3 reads TGCAGTGCCAGGGTTAGGGCCGGCCGCAATCAGCCCCAGCATTTT. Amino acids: CSARVRAGRNQPQHF.

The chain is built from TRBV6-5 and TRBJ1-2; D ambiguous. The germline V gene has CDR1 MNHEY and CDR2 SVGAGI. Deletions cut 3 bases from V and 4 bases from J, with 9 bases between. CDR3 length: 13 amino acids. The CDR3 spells CASSYKGPYGYTF. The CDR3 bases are TGTGCCAGCAGTTATAAGGGTCCCTATGGCTACACCTTC.

CDR3 in DNA: TGTGCCAGCAGGGATAGCGGAGGGGGGACAGATACGCAGTATTTT. This codes for CASRDSGGGTDTQYF. J is TRBJ2-3 and V is TRBV2, with D tentatively TRBD1 or TRBD2 (6 bases each). Germline V gene data show CDR1 as SNHLY and CDR2 as FYNNEI. V was cut by 6 bases and J by 3 bases, with 16 bases left in between. This CDR3 is built from 15 residues.

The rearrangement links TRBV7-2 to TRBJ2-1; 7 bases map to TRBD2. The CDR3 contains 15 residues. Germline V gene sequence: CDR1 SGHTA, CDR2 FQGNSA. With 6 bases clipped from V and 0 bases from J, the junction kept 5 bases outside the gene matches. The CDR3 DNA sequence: TGTGCCAGCAGGAATCCTAGCGGCTCCTACAATGAGCAGTTCTTC. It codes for CASRNPSGSYNEQFF.

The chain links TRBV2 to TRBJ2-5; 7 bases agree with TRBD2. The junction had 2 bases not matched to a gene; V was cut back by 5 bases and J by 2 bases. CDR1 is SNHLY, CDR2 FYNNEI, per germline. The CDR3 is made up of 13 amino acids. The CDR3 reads CASSTSVQETQYF. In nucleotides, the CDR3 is TGTGCCAGCAGTACTAGCGTTCAAGAGACCCAGTACTTC.

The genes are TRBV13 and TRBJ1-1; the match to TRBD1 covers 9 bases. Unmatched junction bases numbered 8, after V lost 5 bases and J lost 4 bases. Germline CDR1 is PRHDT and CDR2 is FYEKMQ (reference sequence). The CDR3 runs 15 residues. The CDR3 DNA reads TGTGCCAGCAGCCCTGGACCGGGACAGGGCACTGAAGCTTTCTTT. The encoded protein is CASSPGPGQGTEAFF.

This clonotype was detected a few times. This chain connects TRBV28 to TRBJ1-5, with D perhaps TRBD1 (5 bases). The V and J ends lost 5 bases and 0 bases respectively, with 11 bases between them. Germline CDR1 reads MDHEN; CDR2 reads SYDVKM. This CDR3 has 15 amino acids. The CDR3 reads CASSEGIYSNQPQHF. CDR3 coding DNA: TGTGCCAGCAGTGAGGGGATCTATAGCAATCAGCCCCAGCATTTT.